One sample yielded the 28 T cell receptor beta chains listed below, sequenced in a study of technical replicates of blood from a few donors. Repertoires were generated with immunoSEQ multiplex PCR, while TCRdb's copy carries only in-frame clones and drops some. In the table there are around 70,000 clones, 95% to 97% of which are singletons. Sequences were obtained from T cells isolated from PBMCs. The receptors stem from a human donor in good health.

The chain links TRBV10-1 to TRBJ1-2; tentatively, D is TRBD1 (6 bases). Germline CDR1 and CDR2: WNHNN and SYGVQD (reference sequence). This CDR3 has 13 amino acids. Trimming stripped 6 bases from V and 4 bases from J, with 12 bases between. CDR3 in DNA: TGCGCCAGCAGCGCGGACAGTACCTATGGCTACACCTTC. Translated, it gives CASSADSTYGYTF.

The chain couples TRBV30 to TRBJ2-3, with TRBD1 identical over 8 bases. The CDR3 has 12 amino acids. V lost 4 bases to trimming and J lost 4 bases; unmatched junction nucleotides: 1. In germline, CDR1 is GTSNPN, CDR2 SVGIG (reference sequence). CDR3 sequence (DNA): TGTGCCTGGACAGGGGGCGCAGATACGCAGTATTTT. It specifies CAWTGGADTQYF.

V and J are TRBV2 and TRBJ1-4; TRBD1 might be the D (6 bases). The CDR3 spans 13 residues. Germline V gives CDR1 SNHLY, CDR2 FYNNEI. V was cut by 6 bases and J by 3 bases, with 8 bases left in between. CDR3 loop: CASRQGPNEKLFF. The CDR3 DNA reads as TGTGCCAGCAGACAGGGCCCTAATGAAAAACTGTTTTTT. The full variable domain, its missing parts supplied by reference TRBV2 and TRBJ1-4, is EPEVTQTPSHQVTQMGQEVILRCVPISNHLYFYWYRQILGQKVEFLVSFYNNEISEKSEIFDDQFSVERPDGSNFTLKIRSTKLEDSAMYFCASRQGPNEKLFFGSGTQLSVL.

The chain couples TRBV28 to TRBJ1-2, with D perhaps matching TRBD1 (6 bases). The CDR3 sequence is 12 residues long. From germline, CDR1 is MDHEN and CDR2 SYDVKM. V gave up 1 base and J gave up 8 bases, with 8 bases separating them. CDR3 region: CASSLSDRGYTF. CDR3 nucleotide sequence: TGTGCCAGCAGTTTATCGGACAGAGGCTACACCTTC.

V usage is TRBV27 and J usage is TRBJ2-1; no reliable D call. Germline V lookup: CDR1 MNHEY, CDR2 SMNVEV (reference sequence). The CDR3 has 15 amino acids. Trimming shortened V by 2 bases and J by 15 bases, and 23 bases separated the two germline ends. CDR3 sequence (DNA): TGTGCCAGCAGTTTAACGCGCCATCCTAGGTCCGGGTTGTTCTTC. Amino acids: CASSLTRHPRSGLFF.

The chain couples TRBV28 to TRBJ2-1, with D maybe TRBD1 (5 bases). The V end was cut by 8 bases, the J end by 0 bases, with 20 bases between. This CDR3 has 17 amino acids. Germline CDR1 is MDHEN and CDR2 is SYDVKM. The CDR3 DNA reads TGTGCCAGCCAAGTCGTCCAGGGCCCGAGCTCCTACAATGAGCAGTTCTTC. It translates to CASQVVQGPSSYNEQFF.

V is TRBV27 and J is TRBJ1-6, with D unclear. The V gene lost 3 bases and the J gene lost 9 bases, with 12 bases spanning the gap. CDR3 size: 14 residues. Germline CDR1 is MNHEY and CDR2 is SMNVEV (reference sequence). Here the CDR3 DNA reads TGTGCCAGCAGTTTTGAGGGAAGGATTTCACCCCTCCACTTT. Its protein product is CASSFEGRISPLHF.

J is TRBJ2-5 and V is TRBV19; 9 bases are a match to TRBD1. The J segment lost 5 bases and the V segment lost 3 bases, leaving 7 bases of the junction unmatched. The germline V gene encodes CDR1 LNHDA and CDR2 SQIVND (reference sequence). The CDR3 sequence is 15 residues long. CDR3 in DNA: TGTGCCAGTAGTATCCTGACAGGGGGTGGTGAGACCCAGTACTTC. It encodes CASSILTGGGETQYF.

The rearrangement uses TRBV7-6 and TRBJ2-7; TRBD2 agrees at 9 bases. The germline V gene encodes CDR1 SGHVS and CDR2 FNYEAQ. CDR3 length: 14 residues. Trimming removed 1 base from V and 4 bases from J; junction bases left unmatched: 2. Here the CDR3 reads CASSLGRGGYEQYF. For the CDR3, the DNA is TGTGCCAGCAGCTTAGGGCGGGGGGGATACGAGCAGTACTTC.

The V gene is TRBV11-3, the J gene TRBJ2-1; TRBD2 aligns across 7 bases. Germline CDR1 SGHNT, CDR2 YENEEA. V shed 5 bases and J 3 bases; nucleotides not matched to a gene: 13. This CDR3 spans 17 amino acids. CDR3 nucleotide sequence: TGTGCCAGCAGCCTACGGGGAGGGAATAGCGTCTACAATGAGCAGTTCTTC. Amino acids: CASSLRGGNSVYNEQFF.

A few counts support this clone. This sequence joins TRBV15 and TRBJ2-5; 7 bases fit TRBD2. This CDR3 is built from 15 residues. The V segment lost 1 base and the J segment 2 bases; nucleotides outside the gene matches: 4. Germline-derived CDR1 and CDR2 are LNHNV and YYDKDF (reference sequence). For the CDR3, the DNA is TGTGCCACCAGCAGAGGGTCTAGCGGACAAGAGACCCAGTACTTC. It is translated as CATSRGSSGQETQYF.

The chain uses TRBV7-8 and TRBJ1-2, with D possibly being TRBD1 (5 bases). V shed 5 bases and J shed 9 bases, with 19 bases lying between them. Germline assignment: CDR1 SGHVS and CDR2 FQNEAQ. The CDR3 spans 14 residues. The CDR3, as DNA: TGTGCCAGCAGCCCCGGACAACTGTCATTTCGCTACACCTTC. This gives the protein CASSPGQLSFRYTF.

This chain links TRBV29-1 with TRBJ2-5, with a tentative D call TRBD1 (5 bases). CDR1 and CDR2 from the germline V gene are SQVTM and ANQGSEA. This CDR3 has 14 amino acids. Trimming took 1 base from V and 5 from J, leaving 14 bases between them. The CDR3 sequence is CSVEVPGPRETQYF. CDR3 coding DNA: TGCAGCGTTGAAGTGCCAGGGCCTCGGGAGACCCAGTACTTC.

The gene calls are TRBV2 and TRBJ2-7, with D possibly matching TRBD1 (5 bases). Germline CDR1 SNHLY, CDR2 FYNNEI. This CDR3 is built from 13 residues. The ends were cut back, 8 bases at V and 0 bases at J, with 11 bases in the middle. The DNA of the CDR3 is TGTGCCAGCGGAGACAGAGGCTCCTACGAGCAGTACTTC. Translation gives CASGDRGSYEQYF. Complete variable domain (other parts from reference TRBV2 and TRBJ2-7): EPEVTQTPSHQVTQMGQEVILRCVPISNHLYFYWYRQILGQKVEFLVSFYNNEISEKSEIFDDQFSVERPDGSNFTLKIRSTKLEDSAMYFCASGDRGSYEQYFGPGTRLTVT.

This rearrangement joins TRBV13 to TRBJ1-3; D may be TRBD1 (5 bases). Trimming removed 5 bases at V and 4 bases at J, with 15 bases between. Germline CDR1 is PRHDT and CDR2 is FYEKMQ (reference sequence). The CDR3 consists of 15 residues. The CDR3 region has the DNA TGTGCCAGCAGCCAACCGGGGGTGTCCGGAAACACCATATATTTT. Its protein is CASSQPGVSGNTIYF.

V is TRBV30 and J is TRBJ1-1, with D perhaps matching TRBD1 (5 bases). The CDR3 has 15 residues. Germline CDR1 and CDR2: GTSNPN and SVGIG (reference sequence). The V end lost 2 bases, the J end lost 4 bases, and 17 bases lay between the germline ends. Here the CDR3 DNA reads TGTGCCTGGAGTCTAGCGGCGGGCGGGGGCACTGAAGCTTTCTTT. This translates into CAWSLAAGGGTEAFF. Supplemented by reference TRBV30 and TRBJ1-1, the full variable domain reads SQTIHQWPATLVQPVGSPLSLECTVEGTSNPNLYWYRQAAGRGLQLLFYSVGIGQISSEVPQNLSASRPQDRQFILSSKKLLLSDSGFYLCAWSLAAGGGTEAFFGQGTRLTVV.

The CDR3: CASSGGTAYNSPLHF. CDR3 nucleotide sequence: TGCGCCAGCAGCGGAGGGACAGCCTATAATTCACCCCTCCACTTT. The chain couples TRBV5-1 to TRBJ1-6; 7 bases match TRBD1. This CDR3 region has 15 residues. CDR1 and CDR2 (germline): SGHRS, YFSETQ. The J segment lost 2 bases and the V segment lost 4 bases, leaving 3 bases of the junction unmatched.

The rearrangement joins TRBV5-5 to TRBJ1-2; D is unresolved. Deletions cut 0 bases from V and 3 bases from J, with 6 bases between. CDR1 and CDR2 (germline): SGHKS, YYEKEE (reference sequence). The CDR3 runs to 13 residues. The DNA for the CDR3 is TGTGCCAGCAGCTTGGGTCGAGACTATGGCTACACCTTC. Translating it yields CASSLGRDYGYTF.

The V call is TRBV7-2, the J call TRBJ2-7; 12 nucleotides match TRBD2. Germline loops: CDR1 SGHTA, CDR2 FQGNSA. With 5 bases clipped from V and 5 bases from J, the junction kept 13 bases outside the gene matches. CDR3 length: 17 amino acids. Written as DNA, the CDR3 is TGTGCCAGCAGCATATTTTACAGACTAGCGGGAGAGAACGAGCAGTACTTC. It specifies CASSIFYRLAGENEQYF.

This rearrangement joins TRBV5-4 to TRBJ2-7; 11 positions match TRBD2. The germline V gene encodes CDR1 SGHNT and CDR2 YYREEE (reference sequence). The CDR3 length is 16 residues. J lost 1 base, V lost 4 bases, and 7 bases had no gene match. CDR3 sequence reads: CASSRALAGGSYEQYF. CDR3 bases: TGTGCCAGCAGCCGGGCCCTAGCGGGAGGATCCTACGAGCAGTACTTC.

The rearrangement joins TRBV7-9 to TRBJ2-1; perhaps TRBD2 as D (6 bases). Trimming left V 5 bases short and J 1 base short, with 15 bases between. Germline values: CDR1 SEHNR, CDR2 FQNEAQ (reference sequence). The CDR3 runs 16 residues. The CDR3 DNA reads TGTGCCAGCAGCAAAGCTGACGGGAGATCCTACAATGAGCAGTTCTTC. Translation gives CASSKADGRSYNEQFF.

This chain uses TRBV28 with TRBJ2-7; 8 positions agree with TRBD1. CDR3 size: 14 residues. The trim removed 9 bases at V and 1 base at J, leaving 8 bases unmatched. Germline V lookup: CDR1 MDHEN, CDR2 SYDVKM. CDR3 amino acids: CASHSGTGSYEQYF. CDR3 sequence (DNA): TGTGCCAGTCATTCCGGGACAGGTTCCTACGAGCAGTACTTC. The full variable domain, completed using reference TRBV28 and TRBJ2-7, is DVKVTQSSRYLVKRTGEKVFLECVQDMDHENMFWYRQDPGLGLRLIYFSYDVKMKEKGDIPEGYSVSREKKERFSLILESASTNQTSMYLCASHSGTGSYEQYFGPGTRLTVT.

The chain links TRBV9 to TRBJ1-6; 7 bases align to TRBD1. The germline gives CDR1 SGDLS, CDR2 YYNGEE. Trimming took 2 bases from V and 10 from J; bases not matched to a gene: 6. The CDR3 spans 14 residues. DNA for the CDR3: TGTGCCAGCAGCGTGGAGGGGGCTCGATCACCCCTCCACTTT. Its translation is CASSVEGARSPLHF.

The chain combines TRBV12-5 with TRBJ2-2, with a possible D match to TRBD2 (5 bases). Trimming stripped 0 bases from V and 0 bases from J, with 17 bases between. Germline CDR1 reads LGHNT; CDR2 reads FRNRAP. The CDR3 has 19 residues. The CDR3 loop is CASGLVPGSSLSNTGELFF. The CDR3 DNA reads as TGTGCTAGTGGTTTGGTACCTGGCTCTAGCCTCTCGAACACCGGGGAGCTGTTTTTT.

The chain carries TRBV10-3 and TRBJ2-2; the D is unclear. The V and J ends lost 5 bases and 6 bases respectively, with 25 bases between them. Germline V gives CDR1 ENHRY, CDR2 SYGVKD. The CDR3 totals 18 residues. CDR3 amino acids: CAISPRTPGHAYAGELFF. The DNA for the CDR3 is TGTGCCATCAGTCCGAGAACACCGGGTCACGCGTATGCCGGGGAGCTGTTTTTT.

The chain combines TRBV6-1 with TRBJ1-2; 7 positions agree with TRBD1. V lost 6 bases and J lost 8; bases outside the gene matches: 9. The germline gives CDR1 MNHNS, CDR2 SASEGT. CDR3 length: 13 amino acids. The CDR3 loop is CASRSDRARGYTF. In DNA, the CDR3 is TGTGCCAGCAGGAGTGACAGGGCGCGGGGCTACACCTTC.

This sequence joins TRBV2 and TRBJ2-1; the D gene is possibly TRBD1 (5 bases). The V end lost 6 bases, the J end lost 9 bases, and 9 bases lay between the germline ends. The germline V gene encodes CDR1 SNHLY and CDR2 FYNNEI. The CDR3 is 11 residues long. This CDR3 reads CASRQAPEQFF. The CDR3 coding sequence is TGTGCCAGCAGACAGGCTCCTGAGCAGTTCTTC.

This chain connects TRBV19 to TRBJ1-1; D gene unclear. V shed 1 base and J shed 3 bases, with 3 bases lying between them. CDR3 length: 12 residues. Germline V gene data show CDR1 as LNHDA and CDR2 as SQIVND (reference sequence). CDR3 DNA sequence: TGTGCCAGTAGTATAGCCTACACTGAAGCTTTCTTT. Translated, it gives CASSIAYTEAFF.